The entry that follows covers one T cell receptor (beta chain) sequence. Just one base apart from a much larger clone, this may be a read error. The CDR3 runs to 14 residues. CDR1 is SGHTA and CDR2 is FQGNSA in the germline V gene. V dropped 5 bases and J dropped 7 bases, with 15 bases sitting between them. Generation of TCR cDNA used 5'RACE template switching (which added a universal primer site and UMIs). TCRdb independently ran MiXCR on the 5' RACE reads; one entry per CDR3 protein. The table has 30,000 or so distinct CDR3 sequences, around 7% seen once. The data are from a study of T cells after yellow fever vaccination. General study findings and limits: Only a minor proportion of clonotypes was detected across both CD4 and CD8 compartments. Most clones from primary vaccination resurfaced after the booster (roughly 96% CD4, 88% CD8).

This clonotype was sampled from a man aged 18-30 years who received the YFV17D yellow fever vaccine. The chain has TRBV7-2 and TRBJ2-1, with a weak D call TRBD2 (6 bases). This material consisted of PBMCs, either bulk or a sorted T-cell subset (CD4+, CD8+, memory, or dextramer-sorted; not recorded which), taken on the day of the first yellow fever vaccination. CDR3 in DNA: TGTGCCAGCAGCGTTAACAGCGGGCGAAATGAGCAGTTCTTC. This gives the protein CASSVNSGRNEQFF.